A single sample is the source of the 12 T cell receptor beta chains below, sequenced in a study of CD8 T cells in ankylosing spondylitis. TCRdb analysed the 5' RACE reads with MiXCR anew, one entry per CDR3 protein. The repertoire has approximately 350,000 distinct CDR3 sequences, 14% to 15% of them found once; the top ten carry 0.9% to 1.2%. The specimen sequenced was blood, either unsorted or a sorted T cell fraction (not recorded which). Receptors originate from a male donor with ankylosing spondylitis or in good health (not recorded which).

The sample holds many counts of this clonotype. The rearrangement joins TRBV5-1 to TRBJ2-4; tentatively, D is TRBD1 (5 bases). Germline V gene data show CDR1 as SGHRS and CDR2 as YFSETQ. CDR3 length: 16 residues. Trimming shortened V by 4 bases and J by 1 base, and 15 bases separated the two germline ends. CDR3 sequence reads: CASSLPREFAKNIQYF. The CDR3 DNA sequence: TGCGCCAGCAGCCTCCCCAGGGAATTCGCCAAAAACATTCAGTACTTC.

The gene calls are TRBV5-1 and TRBJ2-3; TRBD2 matches at 7 bases. Trimming took 0 bases from V and 5 from J; bases not matched to a gene: 6. Germline CDR1 SGHRS, CDR2 YFSETQ. This CDR3 is 15 amino acids long. DNA of the CDR3: TGCGCCAGCAGCTTGGGCGGGAGTGAGTTAGATACGCAGTATTTT. Protein sequence: CASSLGGSELDTQYF.

This clonotype was seen a few times. CDR3 DNA: TGTGCCAGCAGTTACTCGGCGTTTCGGGTAACGGCTAGCGCAGCCTACGAGCAGTACTTC. Protein product: CASSYSAFRVTASAAYEQYF. V and J are TRBV6-2 or TRBV6-3 and TRBJ2-7, with D possibly TRBD2 on 6 matching bases. The CDR3 covers 20 residues. From germline, CDR1 is MNHEY and CDR2 SVGEGT. The V and J ends lost 0 bases and 2 bases respectively, with 26 bases between them.

This clonotype was seen more than once but under ten times. This chain connects TRBV27 to TRBJ2-1; D may be TRBD2 (5 bases). The CDR3 totals 15 residues. The germline CDR1 and CDR2 sequences are MNHEY and SMNVEV (reference sequence). The germline V and J ends were trimmed by 2 bases and 5 bases, with 13 bases remaining between them. The CDR3 nucleotides are TGTGCCAGCAGTTTACGACGACTACATAACAATGAGCAGTTCTTC. Its translation is CASSLRRLHNNEQFF.

This chain uses TRBV5-1 with TRBJ1-2; D is undetermined. Germline V gives CDR1 SGHRS, CDR2 YFSETQ. This CDR3 has 14 amino acids. V lost 2 bases, J lost 8 bases, and 16 bases lay in between. CDR3 sequence reads: CASSFSRPTEGYTF. The CDR3 nucleotides are TGCGCCAGCAGCTTCTCCAGGCCAACCGAAGGCTACACCTTC.

This clonotype has a count of ten or more. CDR3 coding DNA: TGTGCCAGCAGTGGAAGGGGGGGTTTCACAGATACGCAGTATTTT. It specifies CASSGRGGFTDTQYF. This sequence joins TRBV6-1 and TRBJ2-3, with a possible D match to TRBD2 (7 bases). The CDR3 is 15 residues long. CDR1 is MNHNS and CDR2 is SASEGT in the germline V gene. V dropped 4 bases and J dropped 2 bases, with 13 bases sitting between them.

The chain has TRBV10-2 and TRBJ2-1, with 7 bases matching TRBD1. Losses at the gene ends were 4 bases for V and 7 bases for J; bases not matched to a gene: 4. CDR1 is WSHSY, CDR2 SAAADI, per germline. The CDR3 has 13 residues. The CDR3, as DNA: TGCGCCAGCAGTGGACAGGGTGGAAATGAGCAGTTCTTC. Its translation is CASSGQGGNEQFF.

The sample holds a few counts of this clonotype. A read error may produce the germline difference seen at one junction end. J is TRBJ2-4 and V is TRBV12-3 or TRBV12-4, with D perhaps given as TRBD1 or TRBD2 (6 bases each). CDR3 length equals 12 residues. CDR3 DNA sequence: TGTGCCAGCAGCCTAAGGGACTCTAACAGGGTCTTC. It encodes CASSLRDSNRVF.

J is TRBJ2-1 and V is TRBV24-1; 15 bases are a match to TRBD2. Germline-derived CDR1 and CDR2 are KGHDR and SFDVKD. After removal of 3 bases from V and 4 bases from J, the junction contained 12 bases not matched to a gene. CDR3 length: 20 residues. This CDR3 is CATSDGRPGLAGGRYNEQFF. The CDR3 DNA follows: TGTGCCACCAGTGATGGCAGGCCTGGACTAGCGGGAGGGAGATACAATGAGCAGTTCTTC.

The V gene is TRBV20-1, the J gene TRBJ2-4; D is unclear. The CDR3 spans 15 residues. V dropped 2 bases and J dropped 0 bases, with 11 bases sitting between them. Per the germline V gene, CDR1 is DFQATT and CDR2 is SNEGSKA (reference sequence). The CDR3 is CSARPLAVAKNIQYF. CDR3 nucleotide sequence: TGCAGTGCTAGACCGTTAGCCGTAGCCAAAAACATTCAGTACTTC.

This clonotype was picked up many times. The rearrangement links TRBV3-1 to TRBJ1-1; D call uncertain. Germline loops: CDR1 LGHDT, CDR2 YNNKEL (reference sequence). The CDR3 is made up of 12 amino acids. Trimming left V 4 bases short and J 9 bases short, with 12 bases between. CDR3 in DNA: TGTGCCAGCAGCCCACGCGGAGGGAAAGCTTTCTTT. Translated: CASSPRGGKAFF.

The V gene is TRBV28, the J gene TRBJ1-1, with no clear D. This CDR3 is built from 17 residues. V was cut by 6 bases and J by 0 bases, with 20 bases left in between. In germline, CDR1 is MDHEN, CDR2 SYDVKM. In DNA form, the CDR3 reads TGTGCCAGCAGCCCTCCCTACGAAGGCTTGGTGAACACTGAAGCTTTCTTT. Protein sequence: CASSPPYEGLVNTEAFF. Full variable domain (outside the CDR3, taken from reference TRBV28 and TRBJ1-1): DVKVTQSSRYLVKRTGEKVFLECVQDMDHENMFWYRQDPGLGLRLIYFSYDVKMKEKGDIPEGYSVSREKKERFSLILESASTNQTSMYLCASSPPYEGLVNTEAFFGQGTRLTVV.